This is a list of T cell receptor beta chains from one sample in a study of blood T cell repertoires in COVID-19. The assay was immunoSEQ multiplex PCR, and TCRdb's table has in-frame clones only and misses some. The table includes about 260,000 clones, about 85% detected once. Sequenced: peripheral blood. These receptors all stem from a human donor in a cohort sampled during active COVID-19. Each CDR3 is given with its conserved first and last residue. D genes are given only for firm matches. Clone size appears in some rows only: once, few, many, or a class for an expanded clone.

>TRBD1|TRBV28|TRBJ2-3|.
TGTGCCAGCAGTGGACAGGGGGGATCAGATACGCAGTATTTT
CASSGQGGSDTQYF
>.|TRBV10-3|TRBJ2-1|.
TGTGCCATCAGTGAGGGCGGAAGCTCCTACAATGAGCAGTTCTTC
CAISEGGSSYNEQFF
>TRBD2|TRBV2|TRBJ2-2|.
TGTGCCACAAGAGGCTGGGGGGGCACCGGGGAGCTGTTTTTT
CATRGWGGTGELFF
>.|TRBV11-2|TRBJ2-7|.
TGTGCCAGCAGCAAAGGGGGGGGAGCCTACGAGCAGTACTTC
CASSKGGGAYEQYF
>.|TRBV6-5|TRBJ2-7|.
TGTGCCAGCAGTTACTTACGGGGAAATTCGCGGGGAGTGCAGTACTTC
CASSYLRGNSRGVQYF
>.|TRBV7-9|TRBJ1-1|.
TGTGCCAGCAGCTTTGGAGGAAACACTGAAGCTTTCTTT
CASSFGGNTEAFF
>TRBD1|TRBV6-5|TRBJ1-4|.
TGTGCCAGCAGACCGACTCTAGACCAGGGGGCGGGCCTGTTTTTT
CASRPTLDQGAGLFF
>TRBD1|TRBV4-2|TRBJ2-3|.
TGTGCCAGCAGCCAAGACCTCGGGACAGGGGTGGATACGCAGTATTTT
CASSQDLGTGVDTQYF
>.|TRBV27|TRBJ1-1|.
TGTGCCAGCAGTTTATCGACTGCCCGGCGGTTGAACACTGAAGCTTTCTTT
CASSLSTARRLNTEAFF
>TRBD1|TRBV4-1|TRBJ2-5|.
TGCGCCAGCAGCCAAGCCCCCTACAGGGGCCCTAAGGGGGAGACCCAGTACTTC
CASSQAPYRGPKGETQYF
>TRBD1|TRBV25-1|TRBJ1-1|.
TGTGCCAGCATGACTCGGACAGGGAGGGGTTTAGGAGCTTTCTTT
CASMTRTGRGLGAFF
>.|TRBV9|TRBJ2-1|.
TGTGCCAGCAGCCCGGACAGAGGCTCCTACAATGAGCAGTTCTTC
CASSPDRGSYNEQFF
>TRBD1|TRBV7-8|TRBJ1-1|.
TGTGCCAGCAGCCGACAGGGACTCACTGAAGCTTTCTTT
CASSRQGLTEAFF
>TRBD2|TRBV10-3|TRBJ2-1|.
TGTGCCACCCAACCGCCGGGAGGGCCGGGGGATGAGCAGTTCTTC
CATQPPGGPGDEQFF
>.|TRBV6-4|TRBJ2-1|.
TGTGCCAGCAGTGACTCGATCGGGAGCAGCCCCTACAATGAGCAGTTCTTC
CASSDSIGSSPYNEQFF
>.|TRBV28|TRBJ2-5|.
TGTGCCAGCAGTTTAATGGGGCACGAGACCCAGTACTTC
CASSLMGHETQYF
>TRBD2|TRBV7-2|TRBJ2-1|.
TGTGCCAGCAGCTTAGGAACGGGAGGGCCGTATGAGCAGTTCTTC
CASSLGTGGPYEQFF
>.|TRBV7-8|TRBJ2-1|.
TGTGCCAGCAGCCGAGAAGGGAGGACGGCGGGGAATGAGCAGTTCTTC
CASSREGRTAGNEQFF
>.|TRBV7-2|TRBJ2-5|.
TGTGCCAGCAGCCTCTATAGCGGCAGTGGGCAAGAGACCCAGTACTTC
CASSLYSGSGQETQYF
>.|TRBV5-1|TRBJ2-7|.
TGCGCCAGCAGCATCGACAGTGGATCCTACGAGCAGTACTTC
CASSIDSGSYEQYF
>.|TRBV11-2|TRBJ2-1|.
TGTGCCAGCAGCTTAGGCCAGCGAAGGAATGAGCAGTTCTTC
CASSLGQRRNEQFF
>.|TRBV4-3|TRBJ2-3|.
TGCGCCAGCAGCCAAATTGCCGGACTCAAGGACACAGATACGCAGTATTTT
CASSQIAGLKDTDTQYF
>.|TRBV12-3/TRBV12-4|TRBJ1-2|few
TGTGCCAGCAGTGGAGGGACCTATGGCTACACCTTC
CASSGGTYGYTF
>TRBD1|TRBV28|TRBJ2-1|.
TGTGCCAGCAGCCCCCCGATCCCTCCGGGACAGAGAAACTCAAATGAGCAGTTCTTC
CASSPPIPPGQRNSNEQFF
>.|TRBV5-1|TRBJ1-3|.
TGCGCCAGCAGCTTGGACAACACCCCTGGAAACACCATATATTTT
CASSLDNTPGNTIYF